This T cell receptor (beta chain) was profiled in a study of cytomegalovirus exposure and HLA in healthy donors. Findings and limits, study-wide: No immune exposure information besides CMV serostatus was available. A later analysis reportedly found fewer N-insertions in an Asian-associated ancestry cluster than the approximately 730-donor mean. In a later analysis, TCR beta V- and J-gene trimming was associated with a missense DCLRE1C variant. A later analysis found that most CMV-associated TCR beta chains appeared HLA-restricted.

Primers for the PCR totalled 60 Vbeta and 13 Jbeta. Sequencing was performed with immunoSEQ multiplex PCR; in TCRdb, only in-frame clones are kept and a portion is missing. The sample carries approximately 280,000 clones, more than 80% recorded once. For this clone: Its specificity is not known.

Germline-derived CDR1 and CDR2 are SQVTM and ANQGSEA. V was pared by 4 bases and J by 3 bases, with 4 bases of the junction left unmatched. The CDR3 is 13 residues long. Sequencing was performed on PBMCs. The clonotype originates from a man aged 35 to 55 in good health and CMV-seropositive. The chain is built from TRBV29-1 and TRBJ1-2; 8 bases fit TRBD1. The CDR3 is CSVVGTGYYGYTF. DNA of the CDR3: TGCAGCGTTGTCGGGACAGGATACTATGGCTACACCTTC.